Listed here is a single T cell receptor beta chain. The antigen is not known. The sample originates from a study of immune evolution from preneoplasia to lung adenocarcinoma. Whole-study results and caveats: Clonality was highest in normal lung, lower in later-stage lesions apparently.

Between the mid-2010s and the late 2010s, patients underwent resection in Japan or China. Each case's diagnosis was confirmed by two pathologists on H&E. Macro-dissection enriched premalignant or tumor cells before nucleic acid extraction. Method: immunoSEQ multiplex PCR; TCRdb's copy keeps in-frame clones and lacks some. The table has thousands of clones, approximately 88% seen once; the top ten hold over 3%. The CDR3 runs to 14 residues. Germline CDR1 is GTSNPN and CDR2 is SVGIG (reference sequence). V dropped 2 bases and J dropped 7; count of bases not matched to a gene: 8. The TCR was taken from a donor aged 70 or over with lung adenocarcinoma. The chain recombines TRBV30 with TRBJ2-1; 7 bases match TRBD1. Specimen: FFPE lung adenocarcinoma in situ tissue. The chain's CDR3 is CAWSSGYRGNEQFF. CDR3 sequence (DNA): TGTGCCTGGAGTTCTGGTTACAGGGGTAATGAGCAGTTCTTC.